This T cell receptor beta chain was documented in a study of radiotherapy plus CTLA-4 blockade in lung cancer. Germline CDR1 is MDHEN and CDR2 is SYDVKM. This CDR3 has 16 residues. The V and J ends lost 2 bases and 2 bases respectively, with 13 bases between them. Profiled with immunoSEQ multiplex PCR; TCRdb holds only in-frame clones, not every one. Seen here are 100,000 to 150,000 clones, roughly 80% observed once, and the top ten hold 5.2%. The source of this sequence is a human donor with non-small cell lung cancer who had a partial response to radiotherapy plus ipilimumab. The starting material was peripheral blood, obtained from a patient treated with radiotherapy plus ipilimumab. The rearrangement joins TRBV28 to TRBJ1-5; possible D gene TRBD1, 5 bases. For the CDR3, the DNA is TGTGCCAGCAGTTTAAAGTTACAGGCGGGCAATCAGCCCCAGCATTTT. Protein: CASSLKLQAGNQPQHF.